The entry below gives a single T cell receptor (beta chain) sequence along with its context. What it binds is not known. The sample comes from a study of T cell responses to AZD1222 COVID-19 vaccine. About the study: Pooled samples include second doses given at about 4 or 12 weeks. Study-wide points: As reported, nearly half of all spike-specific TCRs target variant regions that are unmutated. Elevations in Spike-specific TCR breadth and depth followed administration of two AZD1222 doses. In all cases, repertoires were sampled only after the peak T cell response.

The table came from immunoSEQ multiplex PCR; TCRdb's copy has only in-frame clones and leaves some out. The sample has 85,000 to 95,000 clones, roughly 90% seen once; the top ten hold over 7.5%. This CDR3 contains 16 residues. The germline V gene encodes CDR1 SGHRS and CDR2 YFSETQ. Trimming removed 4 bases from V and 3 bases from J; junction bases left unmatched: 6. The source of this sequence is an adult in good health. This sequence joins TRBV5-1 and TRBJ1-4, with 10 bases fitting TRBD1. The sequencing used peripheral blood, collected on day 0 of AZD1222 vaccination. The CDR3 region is CASSRGQGSANEKLFF. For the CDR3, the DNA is TGCGCCAGCAGCAGGGGACAGGGGTCAGCTAATGAAAAACTGTTTTTT.